The 15 T cell receptor beta chains below all came from one sample that was sequenced in a study of blood T cell repertoires in COVID-19. Profiled with immunoSEQ multiplex PCR; TCRdb holds only in-frame clones, not every one. The sample lists nearly 55,000 clones; roughly three quarters were seen once. Sample: peripheral blood. These receptors originate from a human donor with active or convalescent COVID-19. The donor label of this sample is uncertain.

The rearrangement uses TRBV4-2 and TRBJ1-6; D is perhaps TRBD1 (6 bases). The germline V gene has CDR1 LGHNA and CDR2 YNFKEQ. CDR3 size: 12 residues. V lost 8 bases and J lost 10, with 12 bases in between. The CDR3 loop reads CASGKGESPLHF. As DNA, the CDR3 is TGTGCCAGCGGGAAGGGGGAATCACCCCTCCACTTT.

The chain couples TRBV6-6 to TRBJ2-7; D possibly corresponds to TRBD2 (5 bases). Between the trimmed V and J ends, which lost 0 bases and 9 bases, there was a span of 18 bases. Germline CDR1 reads MNHNY; CDR2 reads SVGAGI (reference sequence). There are 15 residues in the CDR3. CDR3 region: CASSYSPADLVGQYF. CDR3 in DNA: TGTGCCAGCAGTTACTCACCAGCGGACCTTGTCGGGCAGTACTTC.

This clone was observed a handful of times. The same CDR3 arises from other DNA sequences in this sample as well. This chain links TRBV7-6 with TRBJ2-5, with D uncertain. This CDR3 spans 12 amino acids. Germline CDR1 and CDR2: SGHVS and FNYEAQ. The ends were cut back, 4 bases at V and 3 bases at J, with 6 bases in the middle. This CDR3 is CASSSREETQYF. CDR3 coding DNA: TGTGCCAGCAGCTCTCGCGAAGAGACCCAGTACTTC.

V usage is TRBV5-1 and J usage is TRBJ1-5; the D is unclear. Trimming cost V 4 bases and J 0 bases, with 5 bases left between them. This CDR3 is 13 amino acids long. Looked up from germline, CDR1 is SGHRS and CDR2 is YFSETQ. CDR3: CASSVGSNQPQHF. CDR3 nucleotides: TGCGCCAGCAGCGTCGGTAGCAATCAGCCCCAGCATTTT. The whole variable domain, filled in from reference TRBV5-1 and TRBJ1-5, reads KAGVTQTPRYLIKTRGQQVTLSCSPISGHRSVSWYQQTPGQGLQFLFEYFSETQRNKGNFPGRFSGRQFSNSRSEMNVSTLELGDSALYLCASSVGSNQPQHFGDGTRLSIL.

There are many counts of this clone. The chain recombines TRBV7-2 with TRBJ2-1; 12 bases are shared with TRBD1. V gave up 4 bases and J gave up 7 bases; unmatched junction bases: 5. The V gene's germline CDR1 is SGHTA and CDR2 FQGNSA. The CDR3 has 15 amino acids. CDR3 amino acids: CASSWGQGARNEQFF. In nucleotides, the CDR3 is TGTGCCAGCAGCTGGGGACAGGGGGCGAGGAATGAGCAGTTCTTC.

This clone has more than one count but fewer than ten. The chain employs TRBV19 and TRBJ2-3; 13 nucleotides align to TRBD2. V gave up 7 bases and J gave up 4 bases; unmatched junction bases: 5. Germline assignment: CDR1 LNHDA and CDR2 SQIVND (reference sequence). This CDR3 spans 15 amino acids. Here the CDR3 DNA reads TGTGCCAGTACCCGGACTAGCGGGAGATCAGATACGCAGTATTTT. Protein sequence: CASTRTSGRSDTQYF. Filled out from reference TRBV19 and TRBJ2-3, the complete variable domain reads DGGITQSPKYLFRKEGQNVTLSCEQNLNHDAMYWYRQDPGQGLRLIYYSQIVNDFQKGDIAEGYSVSREKKESFPLTVTSAQKNPTAFYLCASTRTSGRSDTQYFGPGTRLTVL.

The chain carries TRBV5-1 and TRBJ2-3; D unresolved. The CDR3 has 17 amino acids. V was cut by 1 base and J by 0 bases, with 15 bases left in between. Germline-derived CDR1 and CDR2 are SGHRS and YFSETQ. The CDR3 bases are TGCGCCAGCAGCTTGCTTCTGGGCACTTCTAGCACAGATACGCAGTATTTT. This codes for CASSLLLGTSSTDTQYF.

The sample holds a few counts of this clone. The rearrangement links TRBV11-3 to TRBJ1-2; D may be TRBD1 (6 bases). The length of the CDR3 is 15 residues. The V end was cut by 6 bases, the J end by 4 bases, with 18 bases between. The germline V gene has CDR1 SGHNT and CDR2 YENEEA. CDR3 nucleotide sequence: TGTGCCAGCAGGCTTTCGGGATCGGACAGCTATGGCTACACCTTC. It is translated as CASRLSGSDSYGYTF.

The chain combines TRBV5-1 with TRBJ1-5, with TRBD1 identical over 7 bases. Germline CDR1 reads SGHRS; CDR2 reads YFSETQ. This CDR3 region has 16 residues. Trimming cost V 0 bases and J 0 bases; bases outside gene matches: 3. The CDR3 DNA reads TGCGCCAGCAGCTTGGGACAGGGAGGTAGCAATCAGCCCCAGCATTTT. This codes for CASSLGQGGSNQPQHF.

This clone has a single count. V is TRBV12-3 or TRBV12-4 and J is TRBJ2-7; 7 bases align to TRBD2. The CDR3 runs to 13 residues. With 3 bases clipped from V and 4 bases from J, the junction kept 3 bases outside the gene matches. The CDR3 loop reads CASSLAAGYEQYF. In DNA, the CDR3 is TGTGCCAGCAGTTTGGCAGCGGGATACGAGCAGTACTTC.

The V call is TRBV5-8, the J call TRBJ1-1; D gene ambiguous. The CDR3 is 15 amino acids. The V end lost 0 bases, the J end lost 5 bases, and 14 bases lay between the germline ends. CDR1 and CDR2 from the germline V gene are SGHTS and YDEGEE. The CDR3 is CASSLASLSRTEAFF. CDR3 nucleotides: TGTGCCAGCAGCTTGGCCAGTCTCTCGCGGACTGAAGCTTTCTTT. The full variable domain, completed using reference TRBV5-8 and TRBJ1-1, is EAGVTQSPTHLIKTRGQQATLRCSPISGHTSVYWYQQALGLGLQFLLWYDEGEERNRGNFPPRFSGRQFPNYSSELNVNALELEDSALYLCASSLASLSRTEAFFGQGTRLTVV.

This clone was detected many times. The chain carries TRBV29-1 and TRBJ2-4; 11 bases are shared with TRBD1. The V gene's germline CDR1 is SQVTM and CDR2 ANQGSEA. V shed 6 bases and J 0 bases; nucleotides not matched to a gene: 7. The CDR3 sequence is 16 residues long. The DNA for the CDR3 is TGCAGCGTGGCGGGGACAGGGGGAATAGCCAAAAACATTCAGTACTTC. This gives the protein CSVAGTGGIAKNIQYF.

The rearrangement joins TRBV7-3 to TRBJ2-2; 7 bases line up with TRBD1. CDR3 size: 15 residues. Germline values: CDR1 SGHTA, CDR2 FQGTGA. The J segment lost 0 bases and the V segment lost 5 bases, leaving 3 bases of the junction unmatched. CDR3 region: CASSPGTANTGELFF. In DNA form, the CDR3 reads TGTGCCAGCAGCCCCGGGACAGCGAACACCGGGGAGCTGTTTTTT.

The J gene is TRBJ1-5, the V gene TRBV6-6; D not resolved. The CDR3 covers 15 residues. V was pared by 4 bases and J by 6 bases, with 16 bases between. CDR1 is MNHNY and CDR2 is SVGAGI in the germline V gene (reference sequence). The CDR3: CASSSGRQSGQPQHF. Here the CDR3 DNA reads TGTGCCAGCAGTTCCGGCCGTCAGTCGGGTCAGCCCCAGCATTTT.

V is TRBV5-8 and J is TRBJ2-7; TRBD1 matches 8 bases. Trimming cost V 4 bases and J 3 bases; bases outside gene matches: 9. Germline CDR1 and CDR2: SGHTS and YDEGEE. CDR3 length equals 15 residues. In DNA, the CDR3 is TGTGCCAGCAGCCAAGACAGGGGCGCAAGCTACGAGCAGTACTTC. Translation: CASSQDRGASYEQYF.